These 10 T cell receptor beta chains came from one sample sequenced in a study of long-term antiretroviral therapy in people with HIV. They ran version v3.0 of the immunoSEQ assay at survey level. The repertoire was sequenced with immunoSEQ multiplex PCR; TCRdb's copy has only in-frame clones and lacks some. There are some 34,000 clones in the sample; approximately 96% occur only once, and 2% to 3% lies in the top ten. The starting material was unsorted PBMCs, obtained approximately 6.6 years after starting antiretroviral therapy. These receptors originate from a man aged 25 to 40 with HIV.

A remark on this clone: The final CDR3 position lacks the conserved phenylalanine or tryptophan, pointing to a likely read error. No DNA is shown, since the ends of the CDR3 on it are uncertain; the CDR3 is the one TCRdb lists. The chain carries TRBV7-2 and TRBJ1-2. Germline assignment: CDR1 SGHTA and CDR2 FQGNSA. Including both end residues, the CDR3 is 10 amino acids long. CDR3 region: CASSGGEGVI.

The gene calls are TRBV4-1 and TRBJ1-5; D is unresolved. CDR1 and CDR2 from the germline V gene are MGHRA and YSYEKL. The CDR3 totals 15 residues. V was shortened by 6 bases and J by 0 bases, with 12 bases between the two germline ends. CDR3 residues: CASSPLPNSNQPQHF. CDR3 in DNA: TGCGCCAGCAGTCCCCTGCCCAATAGCAATCAGCCCCAGCATTTT.

V gene TRBV7-8 combines with J gene TRBJ2-1, with D perhaps matching TRBD2 (6 bases). The CDR3 has 15 amino acids. Trimming removed 5 bases from V and 4 bases from J, with 15 bases in between. Per germline, CDR1 SGHVS and CDR2 FQNEAQ. Here the CDR3 reads CASSPLRGPYNEQFF. The CDR3 bases are TGTGCCAGCAGCCCCCTGCGGGGACCTTACAATGAGCAGTTCTTC.

V usage is TRBV7-6 and J usage is TRBJ2-1; 10 bases line up with TRBD2. This CDR3 region has 16 residues. In germline, CDR1 is SGHVS, CDR2 FNYEAQ. V was pared by 3 bases and J by 4 bases, with 6 bases of the junction left unmatched. This CDR3 reads CASSFLTSGLYNEQFF. The CDR3 region has the DNA TGTGCCAGCAGCTTTCTGACTAGCGGGCTATACAATGAGCAGTTCTTC.

J is TRBJ2-3 and V is TRBV4-2; D tentatively fits TRBD1 or TRBD2 (6 bases each). From germline, CDR1 is LGHNA and CDR2 YNFKEQ. This CDR3 has 17 residues. With 0 bases removed from V and 3 bases from J, the gap between germline ends came to 16 bases. CDR3 bases: TGTGCCAGCAGCCAAGATCAAGGGGTAGGGGGGACAGATACGCAGTATTTT. Translating it yields CASSQDQGVGGTDTQYF.

The chain joins TRBV30 to TRBJ2-5; the D gene is possibly TRBD2 (5 bases). Germline V gene data show CDR1 as GTSNPN and CDR2 as SVGIG (reference sequence). Trimming pared 4 bases from V and 0 bases from J, leaving 9 bases between. The CDR3 is 13 amino acids. The DNA for the CDR3 is TGTGCCTGGACTTTACTAGACCAAGAGACCCAGTACTTC. Protein sequence: CAWTLLDQETQYF.

About this clone: Germline and junction disagree at one end, which may indicate a read error. The chain links TRBV10-3 to TRBJ1-1; possibly TRBD1 for D (5 bases). The germline CDR1 and CDR2 sequences are ENHRY and SYGVKD. This CDR3 comprises 17 residues. This chain's CDR3 is CAISDGQGLGMNTEAFF. The CDR3 DNA reads TGTGCCATAAGTGACGGGCAGGGTCTAGGAATGAACACTGAAGCTTTCTTT.

This sequence joins TRBV5-6 and TRBJ1-1; no clear D gene. The germline gives CDR1 SGHDT, CDR2 YYEEEE. V was cut by 1 base and J by 1 base, with 8 bases left in between. The CDR3 runs to 14 residues. Written as DNA, the CDR3 is TGTGCCAGCAGCTTGCCACCCGCGAACACTGAAGCTTTCTTT. This translates into CASSLPPANTEAFF.

The V gene is TRBV23-1, the J gene TRBJ2-3; D is possibly TRBD2 (5 bases). TRBV23-1 is annotated as an ORF whose role is uncertain. The CDR3 is 14 amino acids. With 11 bases removed from V and 1 base from J, the gap between germline ends came to 16 bases. This CDR3 is CAGAAGTRTDTQYF. CDR3 nucleotide sequence: TGCGCCGGCGCCGCGGGCACGCGCACAGATACGCAGTATTTT.

The chain is built from TRBV4-3 and TRBJ2-5; D gene unclear. The germline V gene encodes CDR1 LGHNA and CDR2 YSLEER. The CDR3 spans 13 residues. Trimming removed 0 bases at V and 5 bases at J, with 7 bases between. The CDR3 region is CASSQDIRETQYF. The CDR3 DNA is TGCGCCAGCAGCCAAGACATACGGGAGACCCAGTACTTC.